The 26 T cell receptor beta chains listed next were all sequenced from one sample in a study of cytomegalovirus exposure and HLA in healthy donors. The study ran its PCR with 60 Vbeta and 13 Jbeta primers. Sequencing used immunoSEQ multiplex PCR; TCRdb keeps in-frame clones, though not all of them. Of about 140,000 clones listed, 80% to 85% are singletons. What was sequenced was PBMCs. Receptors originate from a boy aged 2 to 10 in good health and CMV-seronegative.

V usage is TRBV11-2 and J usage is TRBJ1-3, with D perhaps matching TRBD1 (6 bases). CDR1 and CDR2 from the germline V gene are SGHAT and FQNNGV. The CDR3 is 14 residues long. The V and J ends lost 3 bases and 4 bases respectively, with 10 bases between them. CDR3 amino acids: CASSFQGTGNTIYF. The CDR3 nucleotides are TGTGCCAGCAGCTTCCAGGGGACCGGAAACACCATATATTTT.

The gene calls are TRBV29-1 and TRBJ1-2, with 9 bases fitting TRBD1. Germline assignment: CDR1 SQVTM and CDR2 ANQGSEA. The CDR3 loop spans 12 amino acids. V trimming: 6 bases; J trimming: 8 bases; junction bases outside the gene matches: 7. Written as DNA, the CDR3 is TGCAGCGTGGACAGGGGAATAGGGGGCTACACCTTC. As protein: CSVDRGIGGYTF.

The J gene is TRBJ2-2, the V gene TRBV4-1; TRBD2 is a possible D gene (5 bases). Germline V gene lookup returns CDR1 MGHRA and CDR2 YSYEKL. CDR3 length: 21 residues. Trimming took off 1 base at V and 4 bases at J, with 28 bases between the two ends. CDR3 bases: TGCGCCAGCAGCCAAGCACTTGTCTCAGTGGGAGTTTCGGATTTCACCGGGGAGCTGTTTTTT. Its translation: CASSQALVSVGVSDFTGELFF.

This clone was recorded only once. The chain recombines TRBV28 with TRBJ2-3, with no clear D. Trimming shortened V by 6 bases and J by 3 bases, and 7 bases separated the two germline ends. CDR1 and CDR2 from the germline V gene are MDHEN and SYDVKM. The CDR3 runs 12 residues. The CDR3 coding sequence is TGTGCCAGCAGATCCAGGACAGATACGCAGTATTTT. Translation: CASRSRTDTQYF.

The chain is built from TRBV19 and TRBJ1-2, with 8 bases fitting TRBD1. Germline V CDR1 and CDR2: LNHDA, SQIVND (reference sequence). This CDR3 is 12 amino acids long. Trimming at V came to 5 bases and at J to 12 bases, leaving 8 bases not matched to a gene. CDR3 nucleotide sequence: TGTGCCAGTAGTCGGACAGGGACCAGGAACACCTTC. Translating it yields CASSRTGTRNTF.

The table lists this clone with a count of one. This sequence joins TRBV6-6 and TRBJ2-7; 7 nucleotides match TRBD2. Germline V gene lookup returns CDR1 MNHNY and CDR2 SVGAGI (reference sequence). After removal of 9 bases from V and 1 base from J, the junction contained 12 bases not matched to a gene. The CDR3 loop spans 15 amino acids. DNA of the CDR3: TGTGCCAGTTGGGGCCAGGCGGGAGAATCCTACGAGCAGTACTTC. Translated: CASWGQAGESYEQYF.

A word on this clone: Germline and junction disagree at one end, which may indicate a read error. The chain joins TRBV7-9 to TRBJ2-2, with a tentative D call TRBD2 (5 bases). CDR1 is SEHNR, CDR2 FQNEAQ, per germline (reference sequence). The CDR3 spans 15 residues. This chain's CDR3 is CSSSLSRANTGELFF. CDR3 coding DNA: TGTTCCAGCAGCTTATCGAGGGCGAACACCGGGGAGCTGTTTTTT.

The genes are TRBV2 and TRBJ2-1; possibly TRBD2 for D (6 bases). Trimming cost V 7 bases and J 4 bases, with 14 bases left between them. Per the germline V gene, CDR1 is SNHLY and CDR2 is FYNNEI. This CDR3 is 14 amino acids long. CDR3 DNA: TGTGCCAGCAAAGGCGCTAGCGAGTACAATGAGCAGTTCTTC. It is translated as CASKGASEYNEQFF.

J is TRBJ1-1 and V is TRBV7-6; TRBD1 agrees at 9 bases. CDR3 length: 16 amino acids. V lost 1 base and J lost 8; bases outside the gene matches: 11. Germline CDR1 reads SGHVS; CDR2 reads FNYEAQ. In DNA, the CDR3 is TGTGCCAGCAGCTTAGGGGTCCCGACAGGGGGATTAGAAGCTTTCTTT. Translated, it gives CASSLGVPTGGLEAFF.

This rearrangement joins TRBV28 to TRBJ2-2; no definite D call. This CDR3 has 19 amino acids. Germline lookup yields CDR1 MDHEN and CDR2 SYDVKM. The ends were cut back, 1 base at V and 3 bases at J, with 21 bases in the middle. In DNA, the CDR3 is TGTGCCAGCAGTTTATATCGCTCGGTTAGGCTACTATACACCGGGGAGCTGTTTTTT. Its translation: CASSLYRSVRLLYTGELFF.

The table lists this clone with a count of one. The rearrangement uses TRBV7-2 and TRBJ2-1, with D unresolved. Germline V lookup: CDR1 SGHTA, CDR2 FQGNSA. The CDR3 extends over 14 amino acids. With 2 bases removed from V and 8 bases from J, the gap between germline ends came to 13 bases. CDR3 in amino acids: CASSLNVSPDEQFF. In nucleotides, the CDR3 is TGTGCCAGCAGCTTAAATGTTAGTCCCGATGAGCAGTTCTTC.

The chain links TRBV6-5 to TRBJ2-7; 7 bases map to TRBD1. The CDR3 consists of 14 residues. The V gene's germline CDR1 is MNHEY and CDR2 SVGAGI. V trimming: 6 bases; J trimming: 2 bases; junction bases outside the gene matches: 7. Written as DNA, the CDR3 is TGTGCCAGCAGGATGACCACAGGGGCCTACGAGCAGTACTTC. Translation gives CASRMTTGAYEQYF.

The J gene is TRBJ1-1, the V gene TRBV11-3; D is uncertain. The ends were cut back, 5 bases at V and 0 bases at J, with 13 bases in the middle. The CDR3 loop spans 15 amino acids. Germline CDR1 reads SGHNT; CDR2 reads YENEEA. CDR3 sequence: CASSPGGLMNTEAFF. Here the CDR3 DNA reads TGTGCCAGCAGCCCAGGTGGGCTGATGAACACTGAAGCTTTCTTT.

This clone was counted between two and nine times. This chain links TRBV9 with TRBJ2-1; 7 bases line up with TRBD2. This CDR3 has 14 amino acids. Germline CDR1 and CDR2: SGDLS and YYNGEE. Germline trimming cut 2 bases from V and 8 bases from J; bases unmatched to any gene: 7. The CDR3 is CASSVRTSKDEQFF. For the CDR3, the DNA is TGTGCCAGCAGCGTTAGGACTAGTAAGGATGAGCAGTTCTTC.

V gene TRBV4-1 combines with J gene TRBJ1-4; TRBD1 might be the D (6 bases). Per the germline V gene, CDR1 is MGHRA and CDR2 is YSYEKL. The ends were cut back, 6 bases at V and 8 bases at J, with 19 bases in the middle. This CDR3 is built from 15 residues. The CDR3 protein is CASSYRIKRGEKLFF. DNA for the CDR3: TGCGCCAGCAGTTACCGCATCAAAAGGGGGGAAAAACTGTTTTTT.

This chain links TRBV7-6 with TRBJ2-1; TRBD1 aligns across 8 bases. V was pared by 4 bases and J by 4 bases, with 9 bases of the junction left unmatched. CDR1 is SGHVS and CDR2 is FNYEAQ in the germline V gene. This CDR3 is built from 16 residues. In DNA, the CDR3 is TGTGCCAGCAGCTCTACGGTGACAGGGGTATACAATGAGCAGTTCTTC. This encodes CASSSTVTGVYNEQFF. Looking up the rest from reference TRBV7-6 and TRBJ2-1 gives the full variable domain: GAGVSQSPRYKVTKRGQDVALRCDPISGHVSLYWYRQALGQGPEFLTYFNYEAQQDKSGLPNDRFSAERPEGSISTLTIQRTEQRDSAMYRCASSSTVTGVYNEQFFGPGTRLTVL.

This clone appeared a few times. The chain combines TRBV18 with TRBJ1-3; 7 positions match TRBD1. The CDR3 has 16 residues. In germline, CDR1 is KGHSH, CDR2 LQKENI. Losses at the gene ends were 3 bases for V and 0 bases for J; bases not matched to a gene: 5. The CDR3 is CASSPGTANSGNTIYF. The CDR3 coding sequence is TGTGCCAGCTCACCCGGGACAGCGAACTCTGGAAACACCATATATTTT.

The CDR3 DNA reads TGTGCCTGGAGAAGGACAGTCTTCGGTGCCTACTATGGCTACACCTTC. This gives the protein CAWRRTVFGAYYGYTF. The V and J genes are TRBV30 and TRBJ1-2, with D maybe TRBD1 (6 bases). Trimming pared 3 bases from V and 3 bases from J, leaving 20 bases between. Germline CDR1 and CDR2: GTSNPN and SVGIG (reference sequence). The CDR3 contains 16 residues.

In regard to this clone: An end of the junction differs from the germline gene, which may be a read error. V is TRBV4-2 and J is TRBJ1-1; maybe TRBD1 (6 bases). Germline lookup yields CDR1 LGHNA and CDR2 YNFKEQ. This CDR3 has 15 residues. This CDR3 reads CASSHPIQGTAESFF. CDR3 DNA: TGTGCCAGCAGCCACCCCATACAGGGAACGGCTGAATCTTTCTTT.

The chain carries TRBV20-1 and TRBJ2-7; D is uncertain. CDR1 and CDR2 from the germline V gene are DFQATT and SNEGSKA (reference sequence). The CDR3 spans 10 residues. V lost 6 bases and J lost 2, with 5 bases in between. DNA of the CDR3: TGCAGTGCCGGTACCTACGAGCAGTACTTC. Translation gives CSAGTYEQYF.

The CDR3 coding sequence is TGTGCCAGCTCACCACCAGGCAGGCCAACTAATGAAAAACTGTTTTTT. Protein product: CASSPPGRPTNEKLFF. The chain has TRBV18 and TRBJ1-4, with D unclear. V shed 0 bases and J shed 0 bases, with 8 bases lying between them. This CDR3 is built from 16 residues. Germline V gives CDR1 KGHSH, CDR2 LQKENI. The full variable domain, with the rest looked up from reference TRBV18 and TRBJ1-4, is NAGVMQNPRHLVRRRGQEARLRCSPMKGHSHVYWYRQLPEEGLKFMVYLQKENIIDESGMPKERFSAEFPKEGPSILRIQQVVRGDSAAYFCASSPPGRPTNEKLFFGSGTQLSVL.

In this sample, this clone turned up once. CDR3 nucleotides: TGTGCCATCAGGGCCACTTTAGGTAGCCTTTACAATGAGCAGTTCTTC. Its protein product is CAIRATLGSLYNEQFF. The chain has TRBV10-3 and TRBJ2-1; D unresolved. The V gene's germline CDR1 is ENHRY and CDR2 SYGVKD. V lost 6 bases and J 4 bases, leaving 19 bases between the germline ends. CDR3 size: 16 residues.

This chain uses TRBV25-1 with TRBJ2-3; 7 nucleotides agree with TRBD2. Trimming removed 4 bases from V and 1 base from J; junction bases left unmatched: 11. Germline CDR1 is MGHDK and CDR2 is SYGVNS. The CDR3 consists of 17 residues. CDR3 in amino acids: CASSGWVDTSGTDTQYF. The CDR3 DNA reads TGTGCCAGCAGTGGATGGGTGGATACTAGCGGCACAGATACGCAGTATTTT.

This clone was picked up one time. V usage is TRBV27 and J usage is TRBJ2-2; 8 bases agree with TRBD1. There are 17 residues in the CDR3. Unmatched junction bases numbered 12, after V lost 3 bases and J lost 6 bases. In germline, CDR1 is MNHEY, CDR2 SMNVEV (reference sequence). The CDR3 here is CASSLFRGRLGAGELFF. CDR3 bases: TGTGCCAGCAGTTTGTTCAGGGGGCGCCTTGGGGCCGGGGAGCTGTTTTTT.

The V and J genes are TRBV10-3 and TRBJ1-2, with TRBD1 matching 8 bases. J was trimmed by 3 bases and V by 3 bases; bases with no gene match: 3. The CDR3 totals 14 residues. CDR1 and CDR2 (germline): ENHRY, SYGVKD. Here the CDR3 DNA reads TGTGCCATCAGTGACCTGGACAGGGACTATGGCTACACCTTC. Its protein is CAISDLDRDYGYTF.

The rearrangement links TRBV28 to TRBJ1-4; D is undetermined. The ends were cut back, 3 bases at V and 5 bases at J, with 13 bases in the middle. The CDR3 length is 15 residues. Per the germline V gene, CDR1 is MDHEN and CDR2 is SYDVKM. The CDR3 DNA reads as TGTGCCAGCAGTTTTCCCGGTTCAGGAAATGAAAAACTGTTTTTT. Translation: CASSFPGSGNEKLFF.